This T cell receptor (beta chain) is drawn from a study of identical twins. This CDR3 is built from 12 residues. Germline V gene data show CDR1 as MNHNY and CDR2 as SVGAGI (reference sequence). The germline V and J ends were trimmed by 7 bases and 0 bases, with 7 bases remaining between them. Through template switching, a universal primer site was introduced, and the cDNA contained unique molecular identifiers. TCRdb analysed the 5' RACE reads with MiXCR anew, one entry per CDR3 protein. The table has approximately 410,000 distinct CDR3 sequences, 15% to 20% seen once. The V and J genes are TRBV6-6 and TRBJ2-7, with D uncertain. This clonotype was sampled from a man between 45 and 60 years old in good health. Material: naive T cells sorted from blood. CDR3 sequence reads: CASKTDSYEQYF. For the CDR3, the DNA is TGTGCCAGCAAGACGGACTCCTACGAGCAGTACTTC.